The 5 T cell receptor beta chains below come from one sample, sequenced in a study of T cell responses to AZD1222 COVID-19 vaccine. Only in-frame clones appear in the TCRdb table, and some are missing; sequencing was by immunoSEQ multiplex PCR. The sample carries 140,000 to 150,000 clones, approximately 94% recorded once. The input for sequencing was peripheral blood, taken on day 0 of AZD1222 vaccination. These receptors originate from an adult in good health.

CDR3 bases: TGTGCCAGCAGCCAGCAGGGGGGAGAAGCTTTCTTT. Its translation: CASSQQGGEAFF. This chain joins TRBV11-2 and TRBJ1-1; 7 bases align to TRBD1. Trimming removed 5 bases from V and 8 bases from J; junction bases left unmatched: 5. CDR1 is SGHAT and CDR2 is FQNNGV in the germline V gene. This CDR3 is 12 amino acids long. Full variable domain (rest looked up from reference TRBV11-2 and TRBJ1-1): EAGVAQSPRYKIIEKRQSVAFWCNPISGHATLYWYQQILGQGPKLLIQFQNNGVVDDSQLPKDRFSAERLKGVDSTLKIQPAKLEDSAVYLCASSQQGGEAFFGQGTRLTVV.

V is TRBV9 and J is TRBJ1-6; D gene uncertain. V was clipped by 3 bases and J by 0 bases, with 7 bases between them. Germline V gene lookup returns CDR1 SGDLS and CDR2 YYNGEE. The CDR3 is 15 residues long. CDR3 sequence: CASSAEGSYNSPLHF. The DNA of the CDR3 is TGTGCCAGCAGCGCCGAGGGCTCCTATAATTCACCCCTCCACTTT.

CDR3 in amino acids: CASNPVVQGWTGELFF. CDR3 DNA: TGTGCCAGCAACCCGGTCGTACAGGGGTGGACCGGGGAGCTGTTTTTT. The J gene is TRBJ2-2, the V gene TRBV6-2 or TRBV6-3; 7 bases line up with TRBD1. Germline CDR1 and CDR2: MNHEY and SVGEGT. V shed 7 bases, J shed 5 bases, and the junction held 13 bases outside the gene matches. This CDR3 spans 16 amino acids.

The chain links TRBV28 to TRBJ2-3, with 9 bases fitting TRBD1. V lost 6 bases and J lost 2; bases outside the gene matches: 15. The CDR3 runs 18 residues. Germline V lookup: CDR1 MDHEN, CDR2 SYDVKM. DNA for the CDR3: TGTGCCAGCAGCCGAACCTACCATTGGGACAGGGCCACAGATACGCAGTATTTT. Translating gives CASSRTYHWDRATDTQYF. The whole variable domain, filled in from reference TRBV28 and TRBJ2-3, reads DVKVTQSSRYLVKRTGEKVFLECVQDMDHENMFWYRQDPGLGLRLIYFSYDVKMKEKGDIPEGYSVSREKKERFSLILESASTNQTSMYLCASSRTYHWDRATDTQYFGPGTRLTVL.

The rearrangement uses TRBV13 and TRBJ1-1; tentative D call: TRBD1 (5 bases). The CDR3 loop spans 12 amino acids. Germline assignment: CDR1 PRHDT and CDR2 FYEKMQ (reference sequence). Trimming removed 1 base at V and 7 bases at J, with 7 bases between. The CDR3 DNA reads TGTGCCAGCAGCTTAGCCCAGGGTGAAGCTTTCTTT. Protein: CASSLAQGEAFF.